These 12 T cell receptor beta chains originate from one sample sequenced in a study of T cells in Graves' hyperthyroidism and ophthalmopathy. Template material for amplifying TCR beta CDR3 regions consisted of RNA transcripts. HTBI primers were the set used in a first-round RT-PCR of the TCR CDR3. Each CDR3 protein gets one entry after TCRdb re-called the multiplex PCR reads with MiXCR. The profile covers a few hundred thousand distinct CDR3 sequences, with around 15% appearing a single time and about 5% taken by the ten largest. The sequenced sample was blood. Receptor source: a woman under 30 with Graves' hyperthyroidism.

The chain links TRBV7-8 to TRBJ2-5, with TRBD1 matching 7 bases. The junction had 16 bases not matched to a gene; V was cut back by 4 bases and J by 2 bases. Germline V CDR1 and CDR2: SGHVS, FQNEAQ. CDR3 length equals 18 residues. The CDR3 DNA reads TGTGCCAGCAGCTCCTCCCCGGCGAGAGGGGGCGTGCAAGAGACCCAGTACTTC. It codes for CASSSSPARGGVQETQYF.

The chain combines TRBV2 with TRBJ1-1, with 7 bases aligning to TRBD1. Losses at the gene ends were 9 bases for V and 1 base for J; bases not matched to a gene: 8. Per the germline V gene, CDR1 is SNHLY and CDR2 is FYNNEI. The CDR3 length is 14 residues. For the CDR3, the DNA is TGTGCCAGGGAGGGCAGGGGGGGGAACACTGAAGCTTTCTTT. As protein: CAREGRGGNTEAFF.

This clonotype was counted at least ten times. This sequence joins TRBV25-1 and TRBJ2-5; TRBD1 is a possible D gene (6 bases). V was shortened by 2 bases and J by 4 bases, with 17 bases between the two germline ends. The length of the CDR3 is 16 residues. The germline CDR1 and CDR2 sequences are MGHDK and SYGVNS. DNA of the CDR3: TGTGCCAGCAGTGAACGTGGAACAGGGTGGTTAGAGACCCAGTACTTC. Its protein product is CASSERGTGWLETQYF. The variable domain in full, with the rest retrieved from reference TRBV25-1 and TRBJ2-5, is EADIYQTPRYLVIGTGKKITLECSQTMGHDKMYWYQQDPGMELHLIHYSYGVNSTEKGDLSSESTVSRIRTEHFPLTLESARPSHTSQYLCASSERGTGWLETQYFGPGTRLLVL.

At least ten counts were recorded for this clonotype. The junction departs from germline at one end; a sequencing error may be responsible. This chain joins TRBV29-1 and TRBJ1-1, with TRBD1 matching over 7 bases. CDR1 and CDR2 from the germline V gene are SQVTM and ANQGSEA. CDR3 length: 12 amino acids. As DNA, the CDR3 is TGCAGCGGTGAACAGGGGCGCACTGAAGCTTTCTTT. Its translation is CSGEQGRTEAFF.

This clonotype was recorded at least ten times. CDR3 bases: TGTGCCACACTAGCGGACTCCTACAATGAGCAGTTCTTC. It encodes CATLADSYNEQFF. The chain joins TRBV19 to TRBJ2-1; 8 nucleotides agree with TRBD2. Germline CDR1 is LNHDA and CDR2 is SQIVND (reference sequence). The CDR3 contains 13 residues. After removal of 10 bases from V and 0 bases from J, the junction contained 2 bases not matched to a gene.

This clonotype was seen many times. This chain uses TRBV2 with TRBJ1-4, with TRBD1 identical over 9 bases. This CDR3 spans 15 amino acids. In germline, CDR1 is SNHLY, CDR2 FYNNEI. V was pared by 6 bases and J by 0 bases, with 2 bases of the junction left unmatched. The CDR3 DNA is TGTGCCAGCAGCGGGACAGGGCCAACTAATGAAAAACTGTTTTTT. Protein: CASSGTGPTNEKLFF.

The table lists this clonotype with many counts. The chain's CDR3 is CASSPGQGFSPLHF. CDR3 DNA sequence: TGTGCCAGCTCACCGGGACAGGGTTTTTCACCCCTCCACTTT. The chain carries TRBV18 and TRBJ1-6; TRBD1 agrees at 9 bases. Germline V CDR1 and CDR2: KGHSH, LQKENI. V dropped 3 bases and J dropped 9; count of bases not matched to a gene: 3. The CDR3 runs to 14 residues. Full variable domain (remainder filled in from reference TRBV18 and TRBJ1-6): NAGVMQNPRHLVRRRGQEARLRCSPMKGHSHVYWYRQLPEEGLKFMVYLQKENIIDESGMPKERFSAEFPKEGPSILRIQQVVRGDSAAYFCASSPGQGFSPLHFGNGTRLTVT.

This clonotype was counted between two and nine times. The V and J genes are TRBV28 and TRBJ1-4; D is possibly TRBD1 (5 bases). This CDR3 has 16 amino acids. Trimming stripped 6 bases from V and 5 bases from J, with 19 bases between. Germline V CDR1 and CDR2: MDHEN, SYDVKM. The CDR3 DNA is TGTGCCAGCAGCCGAGGCCGGACGGGGGAGAATGAAAAACTGTTTTTT. As protein: CASSRGRTGENEKLFF.

The table lists this clonotype with many counts. This rearrangement joins TRBV27 to TRBJ1-5; a weak D match, TRBD1 (6 bases). This CDR3 has 14 amino acids. Germline values: CDR1 MNHEY, CDR2 SMNVEV (reference sequence). V gave up 3 bases and J gave up 5 bases, with 11 bases separating them. The CDR3 nucleotides read TGTGCCAGCAGTTTTAGGGGGGAATATCAGCCCCAGCATTTT. Its translation is CASSFRGEYQPQHF.

This clonotype has at least ten counts. The chain employs TRBV7-2 and TRBJ2-3, with TRBD2 matching over 7 bases. Per the germline V gene, CDR1 is SGHTA and CDR2 is FQGNSA. The CDR3 consists of 15 residues. The V gene end was trimmed by 5 bases and the J gene end by 3 bases; junction bases not matched to a gene: 8. The CDR3 sequence is CASSTRRGLTDTQYF. The CDR3, as DNA: TGTGCCAGCAGCACCCGGCGGGGGTTAACAGATACGCAGTATTTT.

This rearrangement joins TRBV6-4 to TRBJ2-1; 9 bases map to TRBD1. The junction had 13 bases not matched to a gene; V was cut back by 6 bases and J by 4 bases. Germline V CDR1 and CDR2: MRHNA, SNTAGT. This CDR3 is 17 amino acids long. The CDR3 nucleotides read TGTGCCAGCAGCTCAATGCCGGGACAGGGAATTTACAATGAGCAGTTCTTC. It is translated as CASSSMPGQGIYNEQFF.

There are many counts of this clonotype. This chain joins TRBV3-1 and TRBJ2-3; TRBD2 is a possible D gene (6 bases). CDR1 is LGHDT and CDR2 is YNNKEL in the germline V gene (reference sequence). The CDR3 is 12 amino acids. V was pared by 4 bases and J by 8 bases, with 10 bases between. The CDR3 nucleotides are TGTGCCAGCAGCCCATCGGAGGGTACGCAGTATTTT. Its protein product is CASSPSEGTQYF.